This T cell receptor (beta chain) was profiled in a study of long-term antiretroviral therapy in people with HIV. In the case of this clone: Antigen unknown.

General study findings and limits: Samples were collected from about 2004 to 2017 under possibly less effective ART regimens. HIV repertoires had narrower CDR3 length ranges than controls. Diversity rose after ART but stayed below transplant donor controls.

Samples were assayed with immunoSEQ v3.0 at survey level. Sequencing aimed at about 35,000-55,000 T-cell genomes per sample. Assay: immunoSEQ multiplex PCR; the TCRdb copy retains only in-frame clones and omits some. In the table there are approximately 24,000 clones, roughly 79% of which are singletons. Germline CDR1 reads SGHAT; CDR2 reads FQNNGV. The CDR3 is 11 amino acids. The V and J ends lost 2 bases and 5 bases respectively, with 4 bases between them. The sample in question was unsorted PBMCs, obtained 2.1 years after starting antiretroviral therapy. The origin of this receptor is a man younger than 45 with HIV. J is TRBJ2-7 and V is TRBV11-2; D ambiguous. In nucleotides, the CDR3 is TGTGCCAGCAGCTTATTCCACGAGCAGTACTTC. This translates into CASSLFHEQYF.